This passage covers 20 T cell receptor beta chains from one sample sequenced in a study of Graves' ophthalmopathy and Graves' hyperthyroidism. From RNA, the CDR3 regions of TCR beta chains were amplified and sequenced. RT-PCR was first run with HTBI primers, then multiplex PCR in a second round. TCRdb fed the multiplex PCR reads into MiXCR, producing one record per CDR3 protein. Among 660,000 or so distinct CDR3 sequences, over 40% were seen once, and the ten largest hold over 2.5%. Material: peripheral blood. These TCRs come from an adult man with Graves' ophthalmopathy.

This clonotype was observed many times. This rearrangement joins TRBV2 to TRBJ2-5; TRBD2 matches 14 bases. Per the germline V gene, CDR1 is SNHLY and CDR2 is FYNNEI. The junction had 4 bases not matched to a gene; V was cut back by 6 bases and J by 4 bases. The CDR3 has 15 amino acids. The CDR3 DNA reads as TGTGCCAGCAGAGCCGGGACTAGCGGGAGAGAGACCCAGTACTTC. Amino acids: CASRAGTSGRETQYF.

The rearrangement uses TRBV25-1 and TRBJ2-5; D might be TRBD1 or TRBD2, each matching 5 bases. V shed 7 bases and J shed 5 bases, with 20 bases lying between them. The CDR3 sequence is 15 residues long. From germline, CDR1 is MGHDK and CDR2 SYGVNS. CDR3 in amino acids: CASTGTSYSGETQYF. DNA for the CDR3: TGTGCCAGCACTGGGACCTCATACTCGGGCGAGACCCAGTACTTC.

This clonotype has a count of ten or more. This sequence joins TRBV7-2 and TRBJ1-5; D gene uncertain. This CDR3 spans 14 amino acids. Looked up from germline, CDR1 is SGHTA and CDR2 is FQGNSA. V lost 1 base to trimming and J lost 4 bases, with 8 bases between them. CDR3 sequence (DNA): TGTGCCAGCAGCTTAGAAGCTAGGAATCAGCCCCAGCATTTT. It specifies CASSLEARNQPQHF.

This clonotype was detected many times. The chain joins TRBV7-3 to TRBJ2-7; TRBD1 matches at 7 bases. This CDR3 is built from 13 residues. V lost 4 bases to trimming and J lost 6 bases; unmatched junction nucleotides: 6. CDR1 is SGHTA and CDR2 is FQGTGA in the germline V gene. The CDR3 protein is CASSSTRGSEQYF. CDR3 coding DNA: TGTGCCAGCAGCTCGACCAGGGGGTCCGAGCAGTACTTC. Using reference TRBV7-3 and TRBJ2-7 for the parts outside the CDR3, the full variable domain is GAGVSQTPSNKVTEKGKYVELRCDPISGHTALYWYRQSLGQGPEFLIYFQGTGAADDSGLPNDRFFAVRPEGSVSTLKIQRTERGDSAVYLCASSSTRGSEQYFGPGTRLTVT.

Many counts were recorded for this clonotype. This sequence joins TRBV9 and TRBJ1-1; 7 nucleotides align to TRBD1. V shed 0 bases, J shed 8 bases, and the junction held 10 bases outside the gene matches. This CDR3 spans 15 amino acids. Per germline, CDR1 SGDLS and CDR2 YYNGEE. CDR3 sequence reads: CASSVGFRGVGEAFF. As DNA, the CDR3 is TGTGCCAGCAGCGTAGGTTTCAGGGGGGTCGGCGAAGCTTTCTTT.

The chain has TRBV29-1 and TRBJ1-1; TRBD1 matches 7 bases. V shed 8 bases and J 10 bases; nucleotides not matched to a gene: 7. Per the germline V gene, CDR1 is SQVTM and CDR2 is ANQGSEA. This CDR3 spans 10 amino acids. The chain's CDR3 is CSLGGPAAFF. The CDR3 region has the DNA TGCAGCCTAGGGGGCCCTGCAGCTTTCTTT.

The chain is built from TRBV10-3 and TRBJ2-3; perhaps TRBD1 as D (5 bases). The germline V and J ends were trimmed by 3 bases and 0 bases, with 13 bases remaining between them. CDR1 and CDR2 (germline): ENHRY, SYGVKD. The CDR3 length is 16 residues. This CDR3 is CAISEDSLTSTDTQYF. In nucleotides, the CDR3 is TGTGCCATCAGTGAAGACAGTTTGACTAGCACAGATACGCAGTATTTT.

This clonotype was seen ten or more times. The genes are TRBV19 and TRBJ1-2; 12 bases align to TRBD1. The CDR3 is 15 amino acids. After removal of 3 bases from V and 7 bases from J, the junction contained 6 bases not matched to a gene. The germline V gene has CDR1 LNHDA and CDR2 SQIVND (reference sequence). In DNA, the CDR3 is TGTGCCAGTAGTATCGGGGACAGGGGGCGAAGTGGCTACACCTTC. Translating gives CASSIGDRGRSGYTF.

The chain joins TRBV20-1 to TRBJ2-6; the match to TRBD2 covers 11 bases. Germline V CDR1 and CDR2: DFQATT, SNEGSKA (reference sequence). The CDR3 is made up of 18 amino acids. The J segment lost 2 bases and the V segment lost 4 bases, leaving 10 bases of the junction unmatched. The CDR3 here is CSATLTSGSNPGANVLTF. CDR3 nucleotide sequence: TGCAGTGCTACCCTCACTAGCGGGAGTAATCCTGGGGCCAACGTCCTGACTTTC.

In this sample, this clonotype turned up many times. CDR3 coding DNA: TGTGCCAGCAAACTCCAGGGCCCCTACGAGCAGTACTTC. It yields the protein CASKLQGPYEQYF. The V gene is TRBV5-8, the J gene TRBJ2-7, with D possibly TRBD1 on 5 matching bases. The germline V and J ends were trimmed by 6 bases and 2 bases, with 12 bases remaining between them. The CDR3 covers 13 residues. Germline CDR1 and CDR2: SGHTS and YDEGEE.

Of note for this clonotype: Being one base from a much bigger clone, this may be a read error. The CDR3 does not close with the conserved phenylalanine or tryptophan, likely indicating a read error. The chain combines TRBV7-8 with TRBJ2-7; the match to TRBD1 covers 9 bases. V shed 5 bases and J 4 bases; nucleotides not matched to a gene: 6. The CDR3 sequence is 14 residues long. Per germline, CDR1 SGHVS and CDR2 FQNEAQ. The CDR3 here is CASSLPGQGYEQYL. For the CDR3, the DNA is TGTGCCAGCAGCCTTCCGGGACAGGGATACGAGCAGTACCTC.

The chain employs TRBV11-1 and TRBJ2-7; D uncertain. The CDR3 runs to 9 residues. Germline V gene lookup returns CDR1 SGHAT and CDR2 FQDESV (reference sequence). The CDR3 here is CAGLREQYF. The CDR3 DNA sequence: TGTGCAGGCCTCAGAGAGCAGTACTTC.

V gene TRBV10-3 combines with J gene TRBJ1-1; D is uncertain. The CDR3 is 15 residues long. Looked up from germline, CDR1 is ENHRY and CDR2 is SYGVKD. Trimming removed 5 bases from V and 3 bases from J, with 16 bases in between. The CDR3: CAISPGPNPDTEAFF. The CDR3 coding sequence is TGTGCCATCAGTCCCGGACCAAACCCGGACACTGAAGCTTTCTTT.

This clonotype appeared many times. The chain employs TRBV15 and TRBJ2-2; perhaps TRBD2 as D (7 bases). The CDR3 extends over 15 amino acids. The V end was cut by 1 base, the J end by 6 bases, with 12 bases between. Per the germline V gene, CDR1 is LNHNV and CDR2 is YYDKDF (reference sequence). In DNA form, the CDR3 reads TGTGCCACCAGCAGAGCGGGGGGCGTTGCCGGGGAGCTGTTTTTT. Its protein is CATSRAGGVAGELFF.

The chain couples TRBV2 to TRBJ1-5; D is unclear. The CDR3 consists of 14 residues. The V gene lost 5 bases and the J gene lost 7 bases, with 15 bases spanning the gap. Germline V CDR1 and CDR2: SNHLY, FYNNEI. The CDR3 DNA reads TGTGCCAGCAGTCATGGGGTGGTAGGGCAGCCCCAGCATTTT. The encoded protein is CASSHGVVGQPQHF.

CDR3 in amino acids: CASSLIGLKRGYTF. CDR3 coding DNA: TGCGCCAGCAGCTTGATTGGGTTAAAGAGGGGCTACACCTTC. The chain is built from TRBV5-1 and TRBJ1-2; D call uncertain. The CDR3 totals 14 residues. Germline assignment: CDR1 SGHRS and CDR2 YFSETQ. Trimming left V 1 base short and J 8 bases short, with 15 bases between.

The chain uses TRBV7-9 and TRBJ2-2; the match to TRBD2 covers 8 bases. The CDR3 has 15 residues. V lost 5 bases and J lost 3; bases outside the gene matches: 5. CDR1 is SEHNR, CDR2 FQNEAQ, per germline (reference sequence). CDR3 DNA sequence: TGTGCCAGCAGCCAATCGCGGGAGGACACCGGGGAGCTGTTTTTT. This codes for CASSQSREDTGELFF. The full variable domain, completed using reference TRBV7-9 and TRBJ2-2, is DTGVSQNPRHKITKRGQNVTFRCDPISEHNRLYWYRQTLGQGPEFLTYFQNEAQLEKSRLLSDRFSAERPKGSFSTLEIQRTEQGDSAMYLCASSQSREDTGELFFGEGSRLTVL.

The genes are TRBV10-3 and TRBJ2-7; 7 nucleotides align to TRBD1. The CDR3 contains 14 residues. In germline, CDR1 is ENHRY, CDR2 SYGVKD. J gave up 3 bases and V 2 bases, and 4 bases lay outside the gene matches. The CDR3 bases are TGTGCCATCAGTGAGAGGACAGGAAACTACGAGCAGTACTTC. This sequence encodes CAISERTGNYEQYF.

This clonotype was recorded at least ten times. The CDR3 here is CASSLSSGGLPQETQYF. The CDR3, as DNA: TGTGCCAGCAGCTTATCATCCGGGGGCCTCCCCCAAGAGACCCAGTACTTC. The chain has TRBV7-8 and TRBJ2-5; D tentatively fits TRBD1 or TRBD2 (6 bases each). The germline V gene has CDR1 SGHVS and CDR2 FQNEAQ. The CDR3 spans 17 residues. Trimming took off 2 bases at V and 1 base at J, with 17 bases between the two ends.

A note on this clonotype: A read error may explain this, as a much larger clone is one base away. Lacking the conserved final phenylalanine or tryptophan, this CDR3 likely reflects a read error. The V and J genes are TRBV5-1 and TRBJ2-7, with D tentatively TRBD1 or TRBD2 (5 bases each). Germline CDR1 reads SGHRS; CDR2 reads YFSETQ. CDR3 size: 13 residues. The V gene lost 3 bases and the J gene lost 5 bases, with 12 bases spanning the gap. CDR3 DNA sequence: TGCGCCAGCAGCTCGTGGGACGAGGACGAGCAGTACTGC. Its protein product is CASSSWDEDEQYC.